This record looks at one T cell receptor beta chain sequence and its context. The data are from a study of blood T cell repertoires in COVID-19. Across the study: Donors in the United States, Italy and Spain gave samples during acute or convalescent COVID-19. Sample material is recorded as cDNA or gDNA derived from T cells, B-cell-depleted T cells, or PBMCs.

Original processing methods: From reference gene primer amplification, estimates of nucleated cell counts were derived. Using immunoSEQ multiplex PCR, the repertoire was profiled, and TCRdb retains in-frame clones only, with some absent. Clone size and the V and J calls come from that table; the DNA yielded D and trimming. The sample has 380,000 or so clones, roughly 90% seen once. Sequencing input: PBMCs or T cells enriched from blood (not recorded which). This clonotype was sampled from a woman in her twenties or thirties with acute COVID-19.

The CDR3 nucleotides read TGTGCCAGCAGCCCGACGGGGGGCTTTGGAGAGCCCCAGCATTTT. Translation: CASSPTGGFGEPQHF. V and J are TRBV7-2 and TRBJ1-5; D possibly corresponds to TRBD1 (6 bases). This CDR3 has 15 residues. V was cut by 5 bases and J by 8 bases, with 19 bases left in between. Germline V lookup: CDR1 SGHTA, CDR2 FQGNSA.